Listed below are T cell receptor beta chains from one sample, sequenced in a study of human T cells and chemical hapten exposure. TCRdb ran MiXCR on the RACE reads and lists one entry per CDR3 protein. The sample records some 120,000 distinct CDR3 sequences, over 10% being singletons. The sequencing here drew on whole blood, taken in connection with sensitization to the hapten diphenylcyclopropenone (DPC). The receptor source for this set is a woman aged 45-65 years with alopecia areata. Some clones in this sample may be carry-over from other donors' samples. The CDR3 runs from the conserved cysteine through the conserved F or W. A D gene is named only where the DNA matches it firmly. Only part of the rows carry a size: once, few, many, or a class if the clone is expanded.

D: -
size: few
V: TRBV7-9
J: TRBJ1-1
DNA: TGTGCCAGCAGCCGGGGCGCTGAAGCTTTCTTT
CDR3: CASSRGAEAFF

D: TRBD2
size: many
V: TRBV10-3
J: TRBJ2-3
DNA: TGTGCCATCAGCGATCTAATTGGGGGGGGCACAGATACGCAGTATTTT
CDR3: CAISDLIGGGTDTQYF

D: -
size: many
V: TRBV29-1
J: TRBJ2-5
DNA: TGCAGCGTTGAAGGGTCAGGGAATGCGGAGACCCAGTACTTC
CDR3: CSVEGSGNAETQYF

D: TRBD1
size: many
V: TRBV7-9
J: TRBJ1-1
DNA: TGTGCCAGCAGCAGGGGACAGGGTGTGGGCGCCACTGAAGCTTTCTTT
CDR3: CASSRGQGVGATEAFF

D: -
size: many
V: TRBV5-4
J: TRBJ1-4
DNA: TGTGCCAGCAGGGTCGACAGTGAAAAACTGTTTTTT
CDR3: CASRVDSEKLFF

D: TRBD2
size: -
V: TRBV7-2
J: TRBJ2-3
DNA: TGTGCCAGCACCCCACAAGGGACTAGGAGAATCATTGGAGATACGCAGTATTTT
CDR3: CASTPQGTRRIIGDTQYF

D: TRBD1
size: -
V: TRBV3-1
J: TRBJ1-1
DNA: TGTGCCAGCAGCCCGACAGGGGCCACTGAAGCTTTCTTT
CDR3: CASSPTGATEAFF

D: -
size: many
V: TRBV29-1
J: TRBJ1-2
DNA: TGCAGCTCACAGGGAGATTCCTACACCTTC
CDR3: CSSQGDSYTF

D: -
size: -
V: TRBV18
J: TRBJ1-3
DNA: TGTGCCAGCTCCCTAGGGGCATCGGGAAACACCATATATTTT
CDR3: CASSLGASGNTIYF

D: TRBD2
size: few
V: TRBV7-2
J: TRBJ2-1
DNA: TGTGCCAGCAGCTCTAGACTAGCGGGGGGCGATAGCTCCTACAATGAGCAGTTCTTC
CDR3: CASSSRLAGGDSSYNEQFF

D: -
size: many
V: TRBV7-8
J: TRBJ1-1
DNA: TGTGCCAGCAGCTTACTGCCGAACACTGAAGCTTTCTTT
CDR3: CASSLLPNTEAFF

D: -
size: few
V: TRBV10-3
J: TRBJ2-3
DNA: TGTGCCATCAGATTTAGCGGCCGCACAGATACGCAGTATTTT
CDR3: CAIRFSGRTDTQYF

D: -
size: -
V: TRBV28
J: TRBJ1-2
DNA: TGTGCCAGCAGTTTACAAACTCTGGCTGGCTACACCTTC
CDR3: CASSLQTLAGYTF

D: -
size: many
V: TRBV29-1
J: TRBJ2-2
DNA: TGCAGCGTCTACAGAGACCCCGCGAACACCGGGGAGCTGTTTTTT
CDR3: CSVYRDPANTGELFF

D: -
size: many
V: TRBV7-9
J: TRBJ2-5
DNA: TGTGCCAGCTCGGAGGAGACCCAGTACTTC
CDR3: CASSEETQYF

D: -
size: few
V: TRBV29-1
J: TRBJ1-2
DNA: TGCAGCGCCGGCCTTCAAGACTATGGCTACACCTTC
CDR3: CSAGLQDYGYTF

D: -
size: many
V: TRBV12-3/TRBV12-4
J: TRBJ1-2
DNA: TGTGCCAGCAGCTTAGGACTAATCGGTGGCTACACCTTC
CDR3: CASSLGLIGGYTF

D: -
size: many
V: TRBV28
J: TRBJ1-1
DNA: TGTGCCAGCAGTTTAAGGAGAGAGGCTTTCTTT
CDR3: CASSLRREAFF

D: TRBD2
size: few
V: TRBV28
J: TRBJ2-4
DNA: TGTGCCAGCAGTTTGGGTCTCTTACCCCGGGGGGACATTCAGTACTTC
CDR3: CASSLGLLPRGDIQYF

D: -
size: many
V: TRBV29-1
J: TRBJ1-1
DNA: TGCAGCGTTTTCACAGCGAACACTGAAGCTTTCTTT
CDR3: CSVFTANTEAFF

D: -
size: many
V: TRBV29-1
J: TRBJ2-3
DNA: TGCAGCGTTGCCCCTCCGCAGGGGAAAGATACGCAGTATTTT
CDR3: CSVAPPQGKDTQYF

D: -
size: many
V: TRBV7-8
J: TRBJ2-7
DNA: TGTGCCAGCACTAAGACCCTGGCGACGGGGTCGGGGACCTACGAGCAGTACTTC
CDR3: CASTKTLATGSGTYEQYF

D: -
size: -
V: TRBV7-9
J: TRBJ2-2
DNA: TGTGCCAGCTCAACCTCAGCCAGGGCCACCGGGGAGCTGTTTTTT
CDR3: CASSTSARATGELFF

D: -
size: many
V: TRBV28
J: TRBJ1-2
DNA: TGTGCCAGCAGTTTTTCCGTTAACTATGGCTACACCTTC
CDR3: CASSFSVNYGYTF

D: -
size: many
V: TRBV12-5
J: TRBJ2-1
DNA: TGTGCTAGTGCCGACAGCCCCGCGACCTACAATGAGCAGTTCTTC
CDR3: CASADSPATYNEQFF

D: TRBD1
size: many
V: TRBV28
J: TRBJ2-1
DNA: TGTGCCAGCAGTTTGGGACAGTCCTACAATGAGCAGTTCTTC
CDR3: CASSLGQSYNEQFF

D: -
size: -
V: TRBV7-2
J: TRBJ1-5
DNA: TGTGCCAGCAGCTTGCAGCGCAGTAGCAATCAGCCCCAGCATTTT
CDR3: CASSLQRSSNQPQHF

D: TRBD2
size: -
V: TRBV18
J: TRBJ2-3
DNA: TGTGCCAGCTCACCACCGGCGGGGGGGCCCACAGATACGCAGTATTTT
CDR3: CASSPPAGGPTDTQYF

D: -
size: -
V: TRBV7-2
J: TRBJ2-7
DNA: TGTGCCAGCAGCGACGGGCGTAGCTGGTACGAGCAGTACTTC
CDR3: CASSDGRSWYEQYF

D: TRBD2
size: few
V: TRBV28
J: TRBJ2-1
DNA: TGTGCCAGCAGTTTATGGGGCGGGAGGCCCTACAATGAGCAGTTCTTC
CDR3: CASSLWGGRPYNEQFF

D: -
size: many
V: TRBV6-2/TRBV6-3
J: TRBJ2-5
DNA: TGTGCCAGCAGTTACTCGATGCTGGGAGAGACCCAGTACTTC
CDR3: CASSYSMLGETQYF

D: -
size: many
V: TRBV14
J: TRBJ2-5
DNA: TGTGCCAGCAGCCAGAACGACAGGATCCAAGAGACCCAGTACTTC
CDR3: CASSQNDRIQETQYF

D: -
size: few
V: TRBV7-2
J: TRBJ2-4
DNA: TGTGCCAGCAGCTTAGGCTTGAACATTCAGTACTTC
CDR3: CASSLGLNIQYF

D: -
size: many
V: TRBV20-1
J: TRBJ2-2
DNA: TGCAGTGCTGCCCTATTCGGGGAGCTGTTTTTT
CDR3: CSAALFGELFF

D: TRBD2
size: few
V: TRBV7-8
J: TRBJ2-4
DNA: TGTGCCAGCAGCGTGGGAAGCGGGAGGGCCGTCGAGGCCAAAAACATTCAGTACTTC
CDR3: CASSVGSGRAVEAKNIQYF

D: -
size: many
V: TRBV20-1
J: TRBJ2-3
DNA: TGCAGTGCTGAGCCCGGACGGGGAGGTGCAGATACGCAGTATTTT
CDR3: CSAEPGRGGADTQYF

D: TRBD1
size: few
V: TRBV5-1
J: TRBJ2-2
DNA: TGCGCCAGCAGCTTGAACGGACAGGGACATAGAAAGAACACCGGGGAGCTGTTTTTT
CDR3: CASSLNGQGHRKNTGELFF

D: -
size: few
V: TRBV20-1
J: TRBJ1-1
DNA: TGCAGTGCTGGCCGACAGTCGAACACTGAAGCTTTCTTT
CDR3: CSAGRQSNTEAFF

D: -
size: few
V: TRBV12-3/TRBV12-4
J: TRBJ1-2
DNA: TGTGCCAGCAGCCCTGGCAGGGACTATGGCTACACCTTC
CDR3: CASSPGRDYGYTF

D: -
size: many
V: TRBV4-1
J: TRBJ2-4
DNA: TGCGCCAGCAGCGTTAATAAGGAGTACATTCAGTACTTC
CDR3: CASSVNKEYIQYF

D: TRBD1
size: many
V: TRBV5-5
J: TRBJ1-6
DNA: TGTGCCAGCAGCTTGTCACAGGGGTGGTCACCCCTCCACTTT
CDR3: CASSLSQGWSPLHF

D: TRBD1
size: few
V: TRBV29-1
J: TRBJ1-1
DNA: TGCAGCGGAGACAGGGGTACTGAAGCTTTCTTT
CDR3: CSGDRGTEAFF

D: TRBD2
size: -
V: TRBV7-9
J: TRBJ2-1
DNA: TGTGCCTCCTCTCAAGCGGGGGATTACAATGAGCAGTTCTTC
CDR3: CASSQAGDYNEQFF

D: -
size: few
V: TRBV12-3/TRBV12-4
J: TRBJ1-5
DNA: TGTGCCAGCAGTAGGGAGGGTAGCAATCAGCCCCAGCATTTT
CDR3: CASSREGSNQPQHF

D: -
size: many
V: TRBV2
J: TRBJ2-5
DNA: TGTGCCAGCAGTGTTCAAGAGACCCAGTACTTC
CDR3: CASSVQETQYF

D: TRBD2
size: many
V: TRBV6-5
J: TRBJ2-7
DNA: TGTGCCAGCAGTCGGGGGGAGTTAGGCGAGCAGTACTTC
CDR3: CASSRGELGEQYF

D: -
size: many
V: TRBV3-1
J: TRBJ2-3
DNA: TGTGCCAGCAGCCAAAGCACAGATACGCAGTATTTT
CDR3: CASSQSTDTQYF

D: -
size: many
V: TRBV5-1
J: TRBJ1-2
DNA: TGCGCCAGCAGCTTCGGGGGCCGAGGCGGCTACACCTTC
CDR3: CASSFGGRGGYTF

D: -
size: few
V: TRBV11-2
J: TRBJ2-3
DNA: TGTGCCAGCAGTCTAACCACAGATACGCAGTATTTT
CDR3: CASSLTTDTQYF

D: -
size: -
V: TRBV11-3
J: TRBJ2-1
DNA: TGTGCCAGCAGCACGCGACAGGACAATGAGCAGTTCTTC
CDR3: CASSTRQDNEQFF

D: TRBD1
size: -
V: TRBV7-9
J: TRBJ1-6
DNA: TGTGCCAGTACTGCCAGGGACAGCTATAATTCACCCCTCCACTTT
CDR3: CASTARDSYNSPLHF